The clone carrying this TCR beta chain occurred once. Its antigen is as yet unknown. The data were obtained in a study of shared clonotypes between healthy human individuals. Study background: Participating donors consisted of two women and a few men aged 18 to 49. Study conclusions and caveats: Incompleteness in sorted-subset sequencing, despite large depth, was shown by rarefaction.

The table came from immunoSEQ multiplex PCR; TCRdb's copy has only in-frame clones and leaves some out. The sample lists hundreds of thousands of clones, around 97% occurring once. V dropped 1 base and J dropped 12 bases, with 15 bases sitting between them. This CDR3 is 14 amino acids long. CDR1 is MNHNS, CDR2 SASEGT, per germline. Free of recent acute infections or vaccinations, the donors were healthy HIV-negative adults. Material for sequencing was naive CD4+ T cells sorted from blood. Subset in this sample: CD45RA+ positively selected. The genes are TRBV6-1 and TRBJ1-4, with D possibly matching TRBD1 (5 bases). The source of this sequence is a woman aged 25-40 years in good health. This CDR3 reads CASSEEWWGGELFF. In nucleotides, the CDR3 is TGTGCCAGCAGTGAAGAATGGTGGGGGGGGGAACTGTTTTTT.